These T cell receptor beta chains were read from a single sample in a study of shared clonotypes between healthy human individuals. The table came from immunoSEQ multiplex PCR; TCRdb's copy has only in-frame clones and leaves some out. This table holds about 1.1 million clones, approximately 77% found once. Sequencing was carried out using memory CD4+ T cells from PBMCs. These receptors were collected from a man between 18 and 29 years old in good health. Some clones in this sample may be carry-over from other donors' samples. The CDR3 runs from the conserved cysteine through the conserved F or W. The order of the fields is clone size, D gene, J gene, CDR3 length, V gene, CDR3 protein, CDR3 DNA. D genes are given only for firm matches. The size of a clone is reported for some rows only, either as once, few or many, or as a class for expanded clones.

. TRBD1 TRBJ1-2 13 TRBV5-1 CATGQGGSYGYTF TGCGCCACCGGTCAGGGGGGGTCCTATGGCTACACCTTC
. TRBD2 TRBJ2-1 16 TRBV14 CASSQLSGRAHGEQFF TGTGCCAGCAGCCAACTGAGCGGGAGGGCACACGGTGAGCAGTTCTTC
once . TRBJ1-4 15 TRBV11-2 CASSLEGYMGEKLFF TGTGCCAGCAGCTTAGAGGGCTACATGGGGGAAAAACTGTTTTTT
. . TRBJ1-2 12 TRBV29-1 CSYSTHNYGYTF TGCAGCTACAGCACTCATAACTATGGCTACACCTTC
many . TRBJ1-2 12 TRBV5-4 CASSRPGDGYTF TGTGCCAGCAGTAGACCAGGGGATGGCTACACCTTC
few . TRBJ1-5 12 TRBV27 CASRQGSQPQHF TGTGCCAGCAGACAGGGTTCCCAGCCCCAGCATTTT
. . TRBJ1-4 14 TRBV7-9 CASSLYGEGEKLFF TGTGCCAGCAGCTTATACGGGGAAGGCGAAAAACTGTTTTTT
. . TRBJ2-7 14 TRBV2 CASSETGLRGEQYF TGTGCCAGCAGTGAAACAGGATTAAGAGGCGAGCAGTACTTC
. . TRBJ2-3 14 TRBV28 CASSPYGRWGTQYF TGTGCCAGCAGTCCTTATGGTCGATGGGGTACGCAGTATTTT
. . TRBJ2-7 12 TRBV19 CASSITQYEQYF TGTGCCAGTAGTATAACCCAATACGAGCAGTACTTC
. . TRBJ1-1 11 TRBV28 CASSLIREAFF TGTGCCAGCAGTTTAATCCGTGAAGCTTTCTTT
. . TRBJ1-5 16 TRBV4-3 CASSQVGRQSNQPQHF TGCGCCAGCAGCCAAGTGGGGAGACAGTCCAATCAGCCCCAGCATTTT
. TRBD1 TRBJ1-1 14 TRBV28 CASSPGQGRTEAFF TGTGCCAGCAGCCCGGGACAGGGGAGGACTGAAGCTTTCTTT
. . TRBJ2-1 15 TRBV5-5 CASSTGVLVWNEQFF TGTGCCAGCAGCACCGGGGTACTAGTGTGGAATGAGCAGTTCTTC
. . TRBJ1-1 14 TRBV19 CASSRGRGNTEAFF TGTGCCAGTAGTAGGGGCAGGGGGAACACTGAAGCTTTCTTT
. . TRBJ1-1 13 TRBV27 CASSPPGGTEAFF TGTGCCAGCAGTCCGCCGGGAGGGACTGAAGCTTTCTTT
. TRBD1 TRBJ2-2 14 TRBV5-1 CASAWTGETGELFF TGCGCCAGCGCTTGGACAGGGGAGACCGGGGAGCTGTTTTTT
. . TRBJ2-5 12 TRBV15 CATSKGYETQYF TGTGCCACCAGCAAGGGGTATGAGACCCAGTACTTC
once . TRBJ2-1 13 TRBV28 CASSSTRKNEQFF TGTGCCAGCAGCTCGACTAGGAAGAATGAGCAGTTCTTC
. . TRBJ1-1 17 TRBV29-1 CSVEGGGARYLNTEAFF TGCAGCGTTGAAGGTGGGGGGGCCCGGTATTTGAACACTGAAGCTTTCTTT
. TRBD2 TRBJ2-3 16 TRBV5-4 CASSRILAGGTDTQYF TGTGCCAGCAGCAGAATTCTAGCGGGAGGCACAGATACGCAGTATTTT
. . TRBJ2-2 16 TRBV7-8 CASSPTTWAVGGELFF TGTGCCAGCAGCCCCACTACCTGGGCCGTCGGCGGGGAGCTGTTTTTT
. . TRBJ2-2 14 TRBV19 CASSIELNTGELFF TGTGCCAGTAGTATAGAACTGAACACCGGGGAGCTGTTTTTT
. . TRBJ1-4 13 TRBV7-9 CASSLRGDLALFF TGTGCCAGCAGCTTAAGGGGGGACTTGGCGCTGTTTTTT